The 18 T cell receptor beta chains below all came from one sample that was sequenced in a study of OX40 agonist ivuxolimab in advanced cancers. The data were produced by immunoSEQ multiplex PCR, yet TCRdb's version contains in-frame clones alone and is incomplete. The sample carries 45,000 to 65,000 clones, roughly four fifths recorded once. The sample was CD4+ or CD8+ T cells sorted from blood, taken in a trial of the OX40 agonist ivuxolimab. Receptors originate from an adult with an advanced solid tumor such as melanoma, head and neck, liver or kidney cancer.

This chain joins TRBV25-1 and TRBJ1-6; no clear D. Germline V CDR1 and CDR2: MGHDK, SYGVNS. The V end was cut by 1 base, the J end by 9 bases, with 10 bases between. The CDR3 runs 14 residues. The CDR3 reads CASSESVRSSPLHF. The CDR3 DNA reads TGTGCCAGCAGTGAATCGGTCAGGAGTTCACCCCTCCACTTT. Filled out from reference TRBV25-1 and TRBJ1-6, the complete variable domain reads EADIYQTPRYLVIGTGKKITLECSQTMGHDKMYWYQQDPGMELHLIHYSYGVNSTEKGDLSSESTVSRIRTEHFPLTLESARPSHTSQYLCASSESVRSSPLHFGNGTRLTVT.

V and J are TRBV5-1 and TRBJ2-1; TRBD1 is a possible D gene (6 bases). This CDR3 spans 15 amino acids. V lost 4 bases and J 2 bases, leaving 13 bases between the germline ends. Germline CDR1 reads SGHRS; CDR2 reads YFSETQ. The CDR3 sequence: CASSMDSLTYNEQFF. Here the CDR3 DNA reads TGCGCCAGCAGCATGGACAGTTTGACCTACAATGAGCAGTTCTTC.

The V and J genes are TRBV5-6 and TRBJ1-2; 8 positions agree with TRBD1. Trimming cost V 2 bases and J 7 bases; bases outside gene matches: 7. CDR1 is SGHDT, CDR2 YYEEEE, per germline. The CDR3 contains 14 residues. This CDR3 reads CASSFEDRAFGYTF. The CDR3, as DNA: TGTGCCAGCAGCTTCGAGGACAGGGCGTTTGGCTACACCTTC.

A few counts support this clone. This chain connects TRBV11-3 to TRBJ1-4; D uncertain. CDR3 size: 15 residues. Trimming removed 4 bases at V and 0 bases at J, with 9 bases between. The germline CDR1 and CDR2 sequences are SGHNT and YENEEA. Here the CDR3 reads CASSSFIATNEKLFF. CDR3 DNA: TGTGCCAGCAGCTCCTTTATCGCAACTAATGAAAAACTGTTTTTT.

A few counts support this clone. This chain links TRBV5-4 with TRBJ1-3, with D hard to call. This CDR3 contains 15 residues. Germline CDR1 reads SGHNT; CDR2 reads YYREEE (reference sequence). V dropped 4 bases and J dropped 8 bases, with 19 bases sitting between them. The CDR3: CASSPGRSAGDTIYF. CDR3 coding DNA: TGTGCCAGCAGCCCTGGACGGTCGGCTGGTGACACCATATATTTT.

This clone was observed a few times. CDR3 amino acids: CASSTPRQGNYGYTF. The CDR3 nucleotides are TGTGCCAGTAGTACACCCCGACAGGGGAACTATGGCTACACCTTC. The rearrangement links TRBV19 to TRBJ1-2, with TRBD1 identical over 8 bases. Germline loops: CDR1 LNHDA, CDR2 SQIVND (reference sequence). The CDR3 consists of 15 residues. The junction had 6 bases not matched to a gene; V was cut back by 4 bases and J by 2 bases.

The V and J genes are TRBV6-5 and TRBJ1-2, with D unclear. CDR3 size: 15 residues. The germline V and J ends were trimmed by 0 bases and 1 base, with 9 bases remaining between them. From germline, CDR1 is MNHEY and CDR2 SVGAGI. The CDR3 nucleotides are TGTGCCAGCAGTTACTCCCTGGACGTTAACTATGGCTACACCTTC. This translates into CASSYSLDVNYGYTF.

V usage is TRBV19 and J usage is TRBJ2-3; no definite D call. V was cut by 0 bases and J by 5 bases, with 6 bases left in between. CDR1 is LNHDA and CDR2 is SQIVND in the germline V gene (reference sequence). The CDR3 has 13 amino acids. The CDR3 nucleotides read TGTGCCAGTAGTATAGAACGAAAAGATACGCAGTATTTT. Translating it yields CASSIERKDTQYF.

The CDR3 nucleotides are TGTGCCAGCAGTTTGCACAGGGAATCACCCCTCCACTTT. This translates into CASSLHRESPLHF. This chain links TRBV28 with TRBJ1-6; D may be TRBD1 (6 bases). Trimming removed 3 bases at V and 10 bases at J, with 10 bases between. Germline CDR1 reads MDHEN; CDR2 reads SYDVKM. This CDR3 spans 13 amino acids.

This chain uses TRBV5-1 with TRBJ1-2; tentative D call: TRBD1 (5 bases). The CDR3 contains 13 residues. Germline CDR1 SGHRS, CDR2 YFSETQ. V lost 5 bases to trimming and J lost 6 bases, with 14 bases between them. In DNA, the CDR3 is TGCGCCAGCAGGGCAGGGACCATCGATGGCTACACCTTC. Amino acid sequence: CASRAGTIDGYTF.

This chain connects TRBV10-2 to TRBJ1-1; weak D call: TRBD1 (6 bases). The length of the CDR3 is 14 residues. V lost 6 bases and J lost 0, with 11 bases in between. Germline loops: CDR1 WSHSY, CDR2 SAAADI. CDR3 residues: CASRGQGVNTEAFF. CDR3 DNA: TGCGCCAGCAGGGGACAAGGGGTGAACACTGAAGCTTTCTTT.

The chain links TRBV2 to TRBJ2-7, with TRBD2 as a possible D gene (5 bases). The length of the CDR3 is 14 residues. CDR1 is SNHLY and CDR2 is FYNNEI in the germline V gene. V lost 6 bases and J lost 1, with 13 bases in between. CDR3 protein: CASRGDNVSYEQYF. The CDR3 bases are TGTGCCAGCAGGGGAGACAACGTATCCTACGAGCAGTACTTC.

The chain joins TRBV19 to TRBJ2-5; 8 bases map to TRBD1. The CDR3 extends over 15 amino acids. Trimming removed 4 bases from V and 5 bases from J; junction bases left unmatched: 9. Germline V gives CDR1 LNHDA, CDR2 SQIVND (reference sequence). CDR3: CASSNGAGGRETQYF. The CDR3 region has the DNA TGTGCCAGTAGTAACGGGGCAGGGGGCCGGGAGACCCAGTACTTC.

The rearrangement joins TRBV10-3 to TRBJ2-5; the D gene is possibly TRBD1 (5 bases). The end of the DNA fits TRBJ2-7 better, so the J call may be wrong. This CDR3 has 15 amino acids. Germline V lookup: CDR1 ENHRY, CDR2 SYGVKD. CDR3 residues: CAISESGDSSYEQYF. Here the CDR3 DNA reads TGTGCCATCAGTGAGTCAGGGGATAGTTCCTACGAGCAGTACTTC.

This chain connects TRBV7-6 to TRBJ2-1; 7 bases are a match to TRBD2. CDR1 is SGHVS and CDR2 is FNYEAQ in the germline V gene. The trim removed 5 bases at V and 5 bases at J, leaving 12 bases unmatched. The length of the CDR3 is 16 residues. The CDR3 coding sequence is TGTGCCAGCAGCCATACCAGGCTAGCGGAAAACAATGAGCAGTTCTTC. It translates to CASSHTRLAENNEQFF.

The chain employs TRBV2 and TRBJ1-1; no reliable D call. Trimming cost V 6 bases and J 1 base, with 9 bases left between them. CDR1 and CDR2 (germline): SNHLY, FYNNEI. The CDR3 extends over 13 amino acids. The CDR3 spells CASSARRNTEAFF. DNA of the CDR3: TGTGCCAGCAGCGCCAGGCGGAACACTGAAGCTTTCTTT. The full variable domain, in which reference TRBV2 and TRBJ1-1 provide the parts outside the CDR3, is EPEVTQTPSHQVTQMGQEVILRCVPISNHLYFYWYRQILGQKVEFLVSFYNNEISEKSEIFDDQFSVERPDGSNFTLKIRSTKLEDSAMYFCASSARRNTEAFFGQGTRLTVV.

The rearrangement uses TRBV7-9 and TRBJ2-7, with D maybe TRBD1 (5 bases). The germline V and J ends were trimmed by 0 bases and 5 bases, with 17 bases remaining between them. CDR3 length equals 16 residues. Germline CDR1 SEHNR, CDR2 FQNEAQ (reference sequence). CDR3 bases: TGTGCCAGCAGCTTAGCCCTAGACAGTTCGGGCAACGAGCAGTACTTC. Protein sequence: CASSLALDSSGNEQYF.

The genes are TRBV5-4 and TRBJ2-3; 8 bases fit TRBD2. The CDR3 spans 14 residues. The ends lost 4 bases at V and 1 base at J; junction bases unmatched: 2. Looked up from germline, CDR1 is SGHNT and CDR2 is YYREEE (reference sequence). This chain's CDR3 is CASSGRGGTDTQYF. CDR3 DNA: TGTGCCAGCAGCGGGCGGGGGGGCACAGATACGCAGTATTTT.